The present entry profiles one TCR beta chain with its context. The antigen is unknown. Clones were sequenced by immunoSEQ multiplex PCR, and TCRdb holds only the in-frame ones, with some missing. The profile shows tens of thousands of clones, 70% to 90% of them singletons. The data were obtained in a study of T cell responses to AZD1222 COVID-19 vaccine. V lost 3 bases and J lost 4; bases outside the gene matches: 8. Germline V gene data show CDR1 as GTSNPN and CDR2 as SVGIG (reference sequence). The CDR3 contains 15 residues. Study-wide findings and caveats: The peak T cell response came first, and repertoires were sampled only after it. AZD1222 recipients seropositive at baseline numbered only six or seven. Vaccine-related CD4 TCRs covered spike, predominating at 160-218 and 743-854.

The material sequenced was peripheral blood, taken on day 0 of MenACWY control vaccination. The chain joins TRBV30 to TRBJ1-4; 7 nucleotides align to TRBD1. The clonotype was recovered from an adult in good health. The CDR3 sequence is CAWRARGQLNEKLFF. The CDR3 coding sequence is TGTGCCTGGAGAGCTAGGGGACAGCTTAATGAAAAACTGTTTTTT.